This TCR beta chain was captured in a study of blood T cell repertoires in COVID-19. Trimming cost V 6 bases and J 2 bases; bases outside gene matches: 3. The CDR3 runs 13 residues. Allocation to cohorts depended on clinical history reported by the participants. Using immunoSEQ multiplex PCR, the repertoire was profiled, and TCRdb retains in-frame clones only, with some absent. This table has a few hundred thousand clones, roughly 87% appearing once. This sequence was found in a woman aged 25 to 45 who had recovered from COVID-19. This chain connects TRBV12-3 or TRBV12-4 to TRBJ2-5, with 7 bases matching TRBD2. The sequenced sample was PBMCs or T cells enriched from blood (not recorded which). CDR3 loop: CASRPGLQETQYF. CDR3 in DNA: TGTGCCAGCAGGCCGGGACTACAAGAGACCCAGTACTTC.